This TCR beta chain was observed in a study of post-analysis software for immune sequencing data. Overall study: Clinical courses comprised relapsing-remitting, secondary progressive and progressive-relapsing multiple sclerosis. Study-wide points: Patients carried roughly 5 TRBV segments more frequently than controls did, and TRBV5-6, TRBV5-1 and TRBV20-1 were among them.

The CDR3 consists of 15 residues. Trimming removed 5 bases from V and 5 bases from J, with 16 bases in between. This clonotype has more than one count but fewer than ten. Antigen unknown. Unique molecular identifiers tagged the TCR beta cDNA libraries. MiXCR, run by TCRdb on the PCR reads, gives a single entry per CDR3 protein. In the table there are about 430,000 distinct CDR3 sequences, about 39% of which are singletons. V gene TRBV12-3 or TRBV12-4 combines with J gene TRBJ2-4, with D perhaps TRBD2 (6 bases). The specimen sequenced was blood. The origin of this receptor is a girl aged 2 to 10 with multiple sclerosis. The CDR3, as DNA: TGTGCCAGCAGTATCGGCGGGGAGCTGCAAAACATTCAGTACTTC. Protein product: CASSIGGELQNIQYF.